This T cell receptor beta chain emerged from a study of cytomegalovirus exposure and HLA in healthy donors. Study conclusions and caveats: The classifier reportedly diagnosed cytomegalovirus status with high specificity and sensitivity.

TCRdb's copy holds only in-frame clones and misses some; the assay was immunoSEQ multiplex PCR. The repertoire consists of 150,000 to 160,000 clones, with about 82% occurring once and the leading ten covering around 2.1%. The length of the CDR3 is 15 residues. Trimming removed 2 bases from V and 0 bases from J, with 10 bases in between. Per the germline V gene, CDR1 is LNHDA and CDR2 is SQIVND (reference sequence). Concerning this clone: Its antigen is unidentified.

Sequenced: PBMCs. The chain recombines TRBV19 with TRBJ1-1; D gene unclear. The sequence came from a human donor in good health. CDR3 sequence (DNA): TGTGCCAGTAGTATACCGGGGAGATTGAACACTGAAGCTTTCTTT. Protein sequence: CASSIPGRLNTEAFF.